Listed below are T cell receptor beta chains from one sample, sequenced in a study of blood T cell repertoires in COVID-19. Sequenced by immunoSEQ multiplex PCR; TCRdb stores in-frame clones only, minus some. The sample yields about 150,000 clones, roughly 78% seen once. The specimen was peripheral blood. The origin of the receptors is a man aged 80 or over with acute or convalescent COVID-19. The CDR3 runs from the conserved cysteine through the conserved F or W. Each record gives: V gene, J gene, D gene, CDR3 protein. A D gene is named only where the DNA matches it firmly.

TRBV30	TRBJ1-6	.	CAWGDLGSPLHF
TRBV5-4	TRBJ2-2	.	CASSLLESGTGELFF
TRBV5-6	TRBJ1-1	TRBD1	CASSRDSEAFF
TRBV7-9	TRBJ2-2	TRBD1	CASSRAGTGLTGELFF
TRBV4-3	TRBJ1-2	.	CASSQDSTASHYGYTF
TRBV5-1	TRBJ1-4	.	CASSERDTTTNEKLFF
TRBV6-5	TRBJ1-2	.	CASSYLSRIDYTF
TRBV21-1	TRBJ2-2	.	CASIPEDRDLGGGGELFF
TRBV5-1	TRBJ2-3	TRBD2	CASKAGGSTDTQYF
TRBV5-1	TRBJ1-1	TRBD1	CASSLRQGGRANTEAFF
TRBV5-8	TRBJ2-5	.	CASSLARVETQYF
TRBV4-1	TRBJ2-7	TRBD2	CASSQDRGLALYEQYF
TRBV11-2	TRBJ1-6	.	CASSRGNNSPLHF
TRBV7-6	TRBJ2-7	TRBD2	CASSLAAGGTSYEQYF
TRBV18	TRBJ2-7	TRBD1	CASSPGTGYYEQYF
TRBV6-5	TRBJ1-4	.	CATDPGSGDEKLFF
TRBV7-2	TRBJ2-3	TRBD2	CASSRTRRTSGGADTQYF
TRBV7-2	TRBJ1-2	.	CASSLGRENGYTF
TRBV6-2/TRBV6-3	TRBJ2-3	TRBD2	CASSYGTSEITDTQYF
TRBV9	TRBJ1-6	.	CASSADLTGGNSPLHF
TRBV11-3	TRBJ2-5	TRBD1	CASSPGSGTAQETQYF
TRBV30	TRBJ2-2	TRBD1	CAWRRQGPGELFF
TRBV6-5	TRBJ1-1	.	CASSPISNTEAFF
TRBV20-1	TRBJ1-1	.	CSAPRNTEAFF
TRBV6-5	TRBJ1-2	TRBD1	CASSYTGGNSNYGYTF
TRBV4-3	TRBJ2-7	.	CASSQDLGDEQYF
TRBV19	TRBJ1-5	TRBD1	CASSIMGQVNQPQHF
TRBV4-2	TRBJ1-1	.	CASSQDAGVLNTEAFF
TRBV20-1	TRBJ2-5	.	CSASLSKGWWQETQYF
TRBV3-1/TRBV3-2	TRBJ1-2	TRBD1	CASSQGTGVNYGYTF
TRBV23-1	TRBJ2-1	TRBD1	CASRPGTGWYNEQFF